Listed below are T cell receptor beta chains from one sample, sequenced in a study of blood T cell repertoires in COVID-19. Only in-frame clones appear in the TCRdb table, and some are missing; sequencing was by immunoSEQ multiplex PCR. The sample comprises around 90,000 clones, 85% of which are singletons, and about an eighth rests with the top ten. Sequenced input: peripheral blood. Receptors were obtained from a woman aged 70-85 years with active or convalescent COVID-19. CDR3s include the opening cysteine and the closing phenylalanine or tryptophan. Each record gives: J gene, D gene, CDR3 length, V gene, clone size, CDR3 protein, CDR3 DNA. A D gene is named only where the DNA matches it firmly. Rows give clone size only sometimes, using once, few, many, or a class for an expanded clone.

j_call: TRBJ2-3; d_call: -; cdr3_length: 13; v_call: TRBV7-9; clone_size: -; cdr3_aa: CASSYDSLDTQYF; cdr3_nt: TGTGCCAGCAGCTACGACAGTCTAGATACGCAGTATTTT
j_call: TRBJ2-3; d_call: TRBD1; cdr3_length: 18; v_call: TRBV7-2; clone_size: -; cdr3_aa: CASSTRLTGTGPTDTQYF; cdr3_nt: TGTGCCAGCAGCACTCGGCTGACAGGGACAGGACCCACAGATACGCAGTATTTT
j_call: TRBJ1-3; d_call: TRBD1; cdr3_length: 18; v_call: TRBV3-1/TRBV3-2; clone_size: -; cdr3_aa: CASSQDPRDRGSGNTIYF; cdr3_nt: TGTGCCAGCAGCCAAGATCCGAGGGACAGAGGCTCTGGAAACACCATATATTTT
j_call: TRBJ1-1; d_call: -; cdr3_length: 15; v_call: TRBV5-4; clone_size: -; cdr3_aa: CASSFRGDSNTEAFF; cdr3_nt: TGTGCCAGCAGCTTTCGAGGGGACTCGAACACTGAAGCTTTCTTT
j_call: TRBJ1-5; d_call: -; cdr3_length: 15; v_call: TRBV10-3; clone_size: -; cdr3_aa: CAISEGRGNNQPQHF; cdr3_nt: TGTGCCATCAGTGAGGGCAGGGGAAACAATCAGCCCCAGCATTTT
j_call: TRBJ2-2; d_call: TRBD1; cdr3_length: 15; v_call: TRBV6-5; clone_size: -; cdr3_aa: CASSKTGLGTGELFF; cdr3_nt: TGTGCCAGCAGCAAGACAGGGTTAGGAACCGGGGAGCTGTTTTTT
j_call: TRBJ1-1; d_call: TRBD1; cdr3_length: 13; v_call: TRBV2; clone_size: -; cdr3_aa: CASSQTGDTEAFF; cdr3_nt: TGTGCCAGCAGCCAGACAGGGGACACTGAAGCTTTCTTT
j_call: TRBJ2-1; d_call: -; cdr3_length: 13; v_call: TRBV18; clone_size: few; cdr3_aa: CASSERANNEQFF; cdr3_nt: TGTGCCAGCTCGGAGCGGGCCAACAATGAGCAGTTCTTC
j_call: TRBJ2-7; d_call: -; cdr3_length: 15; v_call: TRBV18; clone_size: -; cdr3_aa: CASSPQGDYSYEQYF; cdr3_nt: TGTGCCAGCTCACCACAGGGGGACTACTCCTACGAGCAGTACTTC
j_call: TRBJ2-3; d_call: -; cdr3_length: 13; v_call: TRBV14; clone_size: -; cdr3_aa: CASRRQGTDTQYF; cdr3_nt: TGTGCCAGCAGGAGACAGGGCACAGATACGCAGTATTTT
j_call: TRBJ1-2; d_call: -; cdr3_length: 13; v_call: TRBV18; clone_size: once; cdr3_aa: CASSPPELGGYTF; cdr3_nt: TGTGCCAGCTCACCACCAGAACTTGGTGGCTACACCTTC
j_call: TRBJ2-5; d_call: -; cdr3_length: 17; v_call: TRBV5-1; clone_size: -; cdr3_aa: CASSLGSGRSGEETQYF; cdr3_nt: TGCGCCAGCAGCTTGGGGTCGGGGAGGAGCGGAGAAGAGACCCAGTACTTC
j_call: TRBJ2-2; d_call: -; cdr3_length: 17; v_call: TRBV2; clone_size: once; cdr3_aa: CASSEAKTALAPGELFF; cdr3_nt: TGTGCCAGCAGTGAAGCGAAAACAGCCCTGGCCCCCGGGGAGCTGTTTTTT
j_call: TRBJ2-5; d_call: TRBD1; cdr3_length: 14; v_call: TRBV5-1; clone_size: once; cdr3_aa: CASSGQGSQETQYF; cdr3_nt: TGCGCCAGCAGCGGACAGGGTAGCCAAGAGACCCAGTACTTC
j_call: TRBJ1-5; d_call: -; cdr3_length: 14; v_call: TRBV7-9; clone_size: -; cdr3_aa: CASSLGGPNQPQHF; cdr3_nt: TGTGCCAGCAGCTTAGGGGGCCCCAATCAGCCCCAGCATTTT
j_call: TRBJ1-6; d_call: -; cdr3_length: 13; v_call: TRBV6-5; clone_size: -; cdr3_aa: CASSRDNNSPLHF; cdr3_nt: TGTGCCAGCAGCCGGGACAATAATTCACCCCTCCACTTT
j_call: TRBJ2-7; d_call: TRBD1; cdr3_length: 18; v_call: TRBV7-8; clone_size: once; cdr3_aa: CASSLVSRGLLSSYEQYF; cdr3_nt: TGTGCCAGCAGCTTAGTTTCCAGGGGGCTGCTAAGCTCCTACGAGCAGTACTTC
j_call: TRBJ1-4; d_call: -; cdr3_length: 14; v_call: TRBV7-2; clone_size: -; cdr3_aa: CASSRSDFSEKLFF; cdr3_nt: TGTGCCAGCAGCCGGAGTGACTTCAGCGAAAAACTGTTTTTT
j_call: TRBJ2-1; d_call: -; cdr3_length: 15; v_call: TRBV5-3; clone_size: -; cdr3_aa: CARSLTQGRRNEQFF; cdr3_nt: TGTGCCAGAAGCTTGACCCAGGGCCGACGGAATGAGCAGTTCTTC
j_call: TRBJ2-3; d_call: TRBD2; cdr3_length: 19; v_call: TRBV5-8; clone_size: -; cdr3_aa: CASSPRTSGGPRSTDTQYF; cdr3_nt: TGTGCCAGCAGCCCCCGGACTAGCGGGGGGCCACGGAGCACAGATACGCAGTATTTT
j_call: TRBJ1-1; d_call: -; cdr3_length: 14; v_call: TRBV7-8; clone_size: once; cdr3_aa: CASSLVSVNTEAFF; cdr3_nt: TGTGCCAGCAGCTTAGTGTCGGTGAACACTGAAGCTTTCTTT
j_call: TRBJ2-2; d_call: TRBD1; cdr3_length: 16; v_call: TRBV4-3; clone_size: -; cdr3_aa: CASSQGQGAGTGELFF; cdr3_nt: TGCGCCAGCAGCCAAGGACAGGGGGCCGGAACCGGGGAGCTGTTTTTT
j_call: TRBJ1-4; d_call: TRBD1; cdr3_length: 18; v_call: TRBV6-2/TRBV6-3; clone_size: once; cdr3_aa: CASSYSPTGDSTNEKLFF; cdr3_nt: TGTGCCAGCAGTTACTCTCCTACAGGGGATTCAACTAATGAAAAACTGTTTTTT
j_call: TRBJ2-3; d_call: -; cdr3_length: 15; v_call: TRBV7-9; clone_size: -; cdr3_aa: CASSLAVGITDTQYF; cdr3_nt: TGTGCCAGCAGCTTAGCGGTCGGGATCACAGATACGCAGTATTTT
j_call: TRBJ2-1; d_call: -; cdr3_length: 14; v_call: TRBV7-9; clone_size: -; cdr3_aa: CASSLGSGYNEQFF; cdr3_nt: TGTGCCAGCAGCTTAGGATCGGGCTACAATGAGCAGTTCTTC
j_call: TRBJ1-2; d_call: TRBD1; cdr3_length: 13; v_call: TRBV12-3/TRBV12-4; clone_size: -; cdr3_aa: CASQGQGPHGYTF; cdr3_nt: TGTGCCAGCCAGGGACAGGGGCCCCATGGCTACACCTTC
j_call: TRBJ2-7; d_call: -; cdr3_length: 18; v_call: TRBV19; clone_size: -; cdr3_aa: CASSIIFGGEATAYEQYF; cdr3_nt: TGTGCCAGTAGTATTATATTCGGCGGGGAGGCGACCGCCTACGAGCAGTACTTC
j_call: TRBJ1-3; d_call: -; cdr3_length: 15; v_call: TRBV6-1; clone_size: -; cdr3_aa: CASSELGGSRNTIYF; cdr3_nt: TGTGCCAGCAGTGAACTGGGAGGGTCCAGAAACACCATATATTTT
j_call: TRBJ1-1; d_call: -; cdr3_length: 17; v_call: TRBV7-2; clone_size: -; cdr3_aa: CASSLGSAGIMNTEAFF; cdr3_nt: TGTGCCAGCAGCTTAGGATCCGCCGGGATCATGAACACTGAAGCTTTCTTT
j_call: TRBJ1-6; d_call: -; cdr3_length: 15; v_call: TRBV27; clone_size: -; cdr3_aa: CASSLRQASNSPLHF; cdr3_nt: TGTGCCAGCAGTTTACGGCAGGCGAGTAATTCACCCCTCCACTTT
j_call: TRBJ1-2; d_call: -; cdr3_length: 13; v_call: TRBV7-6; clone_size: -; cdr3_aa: CASSQGQNYGYTF; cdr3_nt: TGTGCCAGCAGCCAAGGACAGAACTATGGCTACACCTTC
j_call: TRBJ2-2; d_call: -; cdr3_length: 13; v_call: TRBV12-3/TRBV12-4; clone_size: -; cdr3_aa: CASSSPFTGELFF; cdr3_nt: TGTGCCAGCAGTTCCCCGTTCACCGGGGAGCTGTTTTTT
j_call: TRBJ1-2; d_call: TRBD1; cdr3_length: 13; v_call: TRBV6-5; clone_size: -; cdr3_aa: CASRRTTGFGYTF; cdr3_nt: TGTGCCAGCAGAAGAACGACAGGGTTTGGCTACACCTTC
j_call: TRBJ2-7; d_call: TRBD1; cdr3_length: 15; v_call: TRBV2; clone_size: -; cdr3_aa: CASSEVQGARGEQYF; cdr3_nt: TGTGCCAGCAGTGAAGTCCAGGGGGCGAGGGGGGAGCAGTACTTC
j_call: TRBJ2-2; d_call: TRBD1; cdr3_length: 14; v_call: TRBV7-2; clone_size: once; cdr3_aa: CASSSTGVGGELFF; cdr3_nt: TGTGCCAGCAGCTCGACAGGGGTCGGCGGGGAGCTGTTTTTT
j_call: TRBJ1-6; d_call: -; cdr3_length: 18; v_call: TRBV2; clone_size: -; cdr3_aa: CASTYGRAGSSYNSPLHF; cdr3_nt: TGTGCCAGCACTTATGGGAGGGCGGGGAGCTCCTATAATTCACCCCTCCACTTT
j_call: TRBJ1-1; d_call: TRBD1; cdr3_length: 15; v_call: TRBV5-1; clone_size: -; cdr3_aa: CASSRRQGENTEAFF; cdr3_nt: TGCGCCAGCAGCCGCCGACAGGGGGAGAACACTGAAGCTTTCTTT
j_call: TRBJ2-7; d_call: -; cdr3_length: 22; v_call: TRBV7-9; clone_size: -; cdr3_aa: CASSNRPLGRGPSPNISYEQYF; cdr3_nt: TGTGCCAGCAGCAACAGACCCCTAGGGCGGGGGCCATCCCCTAACATCTCCTACGAGCAGTACTTC
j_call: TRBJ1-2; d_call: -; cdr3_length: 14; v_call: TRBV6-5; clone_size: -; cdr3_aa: CASSYSNRNYGYTF; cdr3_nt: TGTGCCAGCAGTTACTCTAACAGAAACTATGGCTACACCTTC
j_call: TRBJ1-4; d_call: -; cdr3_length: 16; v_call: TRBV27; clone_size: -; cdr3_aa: CASSSLGGVICEKLFF; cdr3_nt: TGTGCCAGCAGTTCCCTGGGGGGGGTAATATGCGAAAAACTGTTTTTT
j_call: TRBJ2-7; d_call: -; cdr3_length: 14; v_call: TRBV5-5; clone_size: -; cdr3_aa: CASSLGEQGYEQYF; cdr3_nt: TGTGCCAGCAGCCTGGGGGAACAGGGCTACGAGCAGTACTTC
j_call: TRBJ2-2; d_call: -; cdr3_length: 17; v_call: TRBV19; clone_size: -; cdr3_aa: CASSIDRSDRLYGELFF; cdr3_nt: TGTGCCAGTAGTATAGATCGAAGTGACAGGCTTTACGGGGAGCTGTTTTTT
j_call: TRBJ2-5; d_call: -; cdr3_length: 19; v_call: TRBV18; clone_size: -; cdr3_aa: CASSPPRTEGKVDRETQYF; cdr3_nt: TGTGCCAGCTCACCACCGCGAACAGAAGGAAAAGTTGATCGGGAGACCCAGTACTTC
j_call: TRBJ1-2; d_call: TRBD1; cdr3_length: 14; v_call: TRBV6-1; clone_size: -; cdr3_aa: CASSDVDRSYGYTF; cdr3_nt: TGTGCCAGCAGTGATGTGGACAGGTCCTATGGCTACACCTTC
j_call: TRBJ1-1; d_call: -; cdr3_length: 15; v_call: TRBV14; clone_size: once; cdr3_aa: CASSQIGVMNTEAFF; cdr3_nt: TGTGCCAGCAGCCAAATTGGAGTTATGAACACTGAAGCTTTCTTT
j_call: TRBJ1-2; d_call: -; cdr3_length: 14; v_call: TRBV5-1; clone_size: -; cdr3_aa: CASSLDRGDYGYTF; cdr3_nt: TGCGCCAGCAGCTTGGATCGGGGTGACTATGGCTACACCTTC
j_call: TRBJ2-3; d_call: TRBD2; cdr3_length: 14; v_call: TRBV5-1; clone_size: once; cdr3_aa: CASSFSGFTDTQYF; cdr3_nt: TGCGCCAGCAGCTTTAGCGGGTTCACAGATACGCAGTATTTT
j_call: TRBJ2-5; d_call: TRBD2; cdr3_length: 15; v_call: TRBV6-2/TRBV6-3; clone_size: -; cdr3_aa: CASSLRLAGAETQYF; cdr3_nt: TGTGCCAGCAGTCTTCGACTAGCGGGGGCTGAGACCCAGTACTTC